A single sample is the source of the 9 T cell receptor beta chains below, sequenced in a study of OX40 agonist ivuxolimab in advanced cancers. Libraries were made using the immunoSEQ multiplex PCR assay. TCRdb limited this immuneACCESS table to in-frame rearrangements with V and J called. A share of clones is missing; checked studies link under half to unresolved V genes, and the rest is unexplained. The sample has roughly 15,000 clones on record, over 75% of them singletons. The ten largest clones represent roughly two thirds of the sample. Sequencing was performed on CD4+ or CD8+ T cells sorted from blood, taken in a trial of the OX40 agonist ivuxolimab. Receptors originate from an adult with an advanced solid tumor such as melanoma, head and neck, liver or kidney cancer.

This clone has more than one count but fewer than ten. This sample includes further DNA sequences coding for the same CDR3. This chain joins TRBV30 and TRBJ1-3; possibly TRBD1 for D (5 bases). CDR3 size: 13 residues. Germline V CDR1 and CDR2: GTSNPN, SVGIG (reference sequence). Between the trimmed V and J ends, which lost 1 base and 1 base, there was a span of 5 bases. The CDR3 sequence: CAWSGGSGNTIYF. CDR3 DNA sequence: TGTGCCTGGAGTGGGGGGTCTGGAAACACCATATATTTT.

J is TRBJ1-3 and V is TRBV4-3; the D is unclear. The CDR3 sequence is 16 residues long. Germline V gives CDR1 LGHNA, CDR2 YSLEER. V shed 1 base and J shed 0 bases, with 10 bases lying between them. The CDR3 DNA reads as TGCGCCAGCAGCCAAGCCTCCAAGGTCTCTGGAAACACCATATATTTT. Its translation: CASSQASKVSGNTIYF.

The chain links TRBV4-2 to TRBJ1-2; D possibly corresponds to TRBD1 (6 bases). This CDR3 is built from 20 residues. V was clipped by 0 bases and J by 3 bases, with 26 bases between them. Germline CDR1 and CDR2: LGHNA and YNFKEQ. Here the CDR3 DNA reads TGTGCCAGCAGCCAAGAAAAAATAAGCGCGGGGGCCACAACTGACTATGGCTACACCTTC. It encodes CASSQEKISAGATTDYGYTF.

The gene calls are TRBV7-2 and TRBJ2-7; 9 nucleotides match TRBD1. Germline V lookup: CDR1 SGHTA, CDR2 FQGNSA. The CDR3 sequence is 15 residues long. The J segment lost 3 bases and the V segment lost 5 bases, leaving 8 bases of the junction unmatched. Here the CDR3 DNA reads TGTGCCAGCAGCCCCCGGACAGGGGACCGCTACGAGCAGTACTTC. Protein sequence: CASSPRTGDRYEQYF.

The gene calls are TRBV21-1 and TRBJ1-2. TRBV21-1 corresponds to a pseudogene. The CDR3 covers 15 residues. The CDR3 protein is CASSGLGQSSCGYTF. In nucleotides, the CDR3 is TGTGCCAGCAGCGGCCTAGGGCAGTCTTCTTGTGGCTACACCTTC.

The rearrangement links TRBV7-6 to TRBJ2-7; TRBD1 matches 9 bases. The CDR3 loop spans 13 amino acids. V lost 6 bases and J lost 4; bases outside the gene matches: 4. Per germline, CDR1 SGHVS and CDR2 FNYEAQ. CDR3 loop: CASSNDRGYEQYF. The CDR3 coding sequence is TGTGCCAGCAGTAACGACAGGGGGTACGAGCAGTACTTC.

V gene TRBV7-9 combines with J gene TRBJ2-3, with TRBD2 matching over 9 bases. This CDR3 contains 16 residues. Per the germline V gene, CDR1 is SEHNR and CDR2 is FQNEAQ (reference sequence). The V and J ends lost 1 base and 4 bases, in that order; junction bases with no gene match: 6. CDR3 DNA: TGTGCCAGCAGCTTAGGTCTTAGCGGGAGTTCAGATACGCAGTATTTT. As protein: CASSLGLSGSSDTQYF.

The chain joins TRBV9 to TRBJ2-1; 9 positions match TRBD2. Germline values: CDR1 SGDLS, CDR2 YYNGEE. CDR3 length equals 15 residues. The V gene end was trimmed by 3 bases and the J gene end by 6 bases; junction bases not matched to a gene: 7. The CDR3 loop reads CASSAAGGWRNEQFF. The CDR3 DNA is TGTGCCAGCAGCGCAGCGGGAGGATGGCGCAATGAGCAGTTCTTC. Variable domain in full (rest from reference TRBV9 and TRBJ2-1): DSGVTQTPKHLITATGQRVTLRCSPRSGDLSVYWYQQSLDQGLQFLIQYYNGEERAKGNILERFSAQQFPDLHSELNLSSLELGDSALYFCASSAAGGWRNEQFFGPGTRLTVL.

The V and J genes are TRBV9 and TRBJ2-3, with 8 positions matching TRBD2. J lost 2 bases, V lost 0 bases, and 8 bases had no gene match. The germline CDR1 and CDR2 sequences are SGDLS and YYNGEE. The CDR3 totals 17 residues. Here the CDR3 DNA reads TGTGCCAGCAGCGTAGAGGGAGGGACTAGTCCCACAGATACGCAGTATTTT. Translated, it gives CASSVEGGTSPTDTQYF. The full variable domain, with the rest looked up from reference TRBV9 and TRBJ2-3, is DSGVTQTPKHLITATGQRVTLRCSPRSGDLSVYWYQQSLDQGLQFLIQYYNGEERAKGNILERFSAQQFPDLHSELNLSSLELGDSALYFCASSVEGGTSPTDTQYFGPGTRLTVL.